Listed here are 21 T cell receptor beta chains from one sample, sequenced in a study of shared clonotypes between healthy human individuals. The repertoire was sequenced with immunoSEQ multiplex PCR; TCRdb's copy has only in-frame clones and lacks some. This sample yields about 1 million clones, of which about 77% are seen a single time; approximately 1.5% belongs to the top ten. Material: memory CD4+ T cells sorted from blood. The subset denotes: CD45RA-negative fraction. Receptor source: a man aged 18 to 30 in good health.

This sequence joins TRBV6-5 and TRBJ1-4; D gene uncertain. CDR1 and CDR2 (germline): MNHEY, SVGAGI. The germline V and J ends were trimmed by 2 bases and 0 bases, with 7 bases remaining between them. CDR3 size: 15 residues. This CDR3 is CASSYHQTTNEKLFF. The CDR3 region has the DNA TGTGCCAGCAGTTACCATCAGACAACTAATGAAAAACTGTTTTTT.

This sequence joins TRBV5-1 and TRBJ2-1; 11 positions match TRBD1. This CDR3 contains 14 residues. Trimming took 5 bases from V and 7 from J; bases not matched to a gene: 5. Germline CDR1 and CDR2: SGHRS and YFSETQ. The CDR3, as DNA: TGCGCCAGCAGTATGGGGACAGGGGGGAATGAGCAGTTCTTC. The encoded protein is CASSMGTGGNEQFF. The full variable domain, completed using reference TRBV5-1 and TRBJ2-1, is KAGVTQTPRYLIKTRGQQVTLSCSPISGHRSVSWYQQTPGQGLQFLFEYFSETQRNKGNFPGRFSGRQFSNSRSEMNVSTLELGDSALYLCASSMGTGGNEQFFGPGTRLTVL.

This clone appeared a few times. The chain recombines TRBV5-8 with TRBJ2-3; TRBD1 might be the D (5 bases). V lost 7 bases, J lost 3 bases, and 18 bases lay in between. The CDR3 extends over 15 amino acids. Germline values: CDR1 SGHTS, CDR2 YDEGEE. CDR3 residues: CASRDWGLGTDTQYF. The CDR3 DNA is TGTGCCAGCCGCGATTGGGGCCTGGGAACAGATACGCAGTATTTT.

In nucleotides, the CDR3 is TGTGCCAGCAGCCAAAGGGAGGCAACTGGAAACACCATATATTTT. The encoded protein is CASSQREATGNTIYF. The chain recombines TRBV7-8 with TRBJ1-3, with D uncertain. The CDR3 consists of 15 residues. V gave up 5 bases and J gave up 2 bases, with 13 bases separating them. Germline V gene lookup returns CDR1 SGHVS and CDR2 FQNEAQ.

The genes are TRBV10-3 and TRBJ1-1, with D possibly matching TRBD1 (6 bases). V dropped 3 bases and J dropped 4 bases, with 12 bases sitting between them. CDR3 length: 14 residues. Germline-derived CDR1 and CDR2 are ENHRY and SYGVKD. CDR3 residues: CAISDKAGATEAFF. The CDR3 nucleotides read TGTGCCATCAGTGATAAGGCAGGGGCCACTGAAGCTTTCTTT.

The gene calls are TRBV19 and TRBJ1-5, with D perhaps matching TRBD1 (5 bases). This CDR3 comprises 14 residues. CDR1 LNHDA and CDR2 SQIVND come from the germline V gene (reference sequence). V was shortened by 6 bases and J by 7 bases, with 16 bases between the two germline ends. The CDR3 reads CASRPGRVRQPQHF. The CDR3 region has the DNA TGTGCCAGTAGGCCGGGCAGGGTCCGACAGCCCCAGCATTTT.

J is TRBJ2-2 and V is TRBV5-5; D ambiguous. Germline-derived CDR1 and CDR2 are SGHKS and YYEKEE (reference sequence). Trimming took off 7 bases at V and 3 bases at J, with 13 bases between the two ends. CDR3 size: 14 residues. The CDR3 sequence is CASLRQDDTGELFF. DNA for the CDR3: TGTGCCAGCCTCCGGCAGGACGACACCGGGGAGCTGTTTTTT.

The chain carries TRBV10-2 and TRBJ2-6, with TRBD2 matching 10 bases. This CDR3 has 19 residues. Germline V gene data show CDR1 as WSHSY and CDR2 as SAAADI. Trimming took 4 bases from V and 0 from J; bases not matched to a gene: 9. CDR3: CASSAGERGGNSGANVLTF. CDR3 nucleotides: TGCGCCAGCAGTGCGGGAGAGCGGGGGGGTAACTCTGGGGCCAACGTCCTGACTTTC.

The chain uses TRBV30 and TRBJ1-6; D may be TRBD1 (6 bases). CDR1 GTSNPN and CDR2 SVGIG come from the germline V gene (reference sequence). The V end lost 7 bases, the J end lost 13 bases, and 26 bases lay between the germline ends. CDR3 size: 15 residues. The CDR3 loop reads CASTGGAGLVSPLHF. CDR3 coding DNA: TGTGCCTCAACGGGGGGCGCCGGGTTGGTTTCTCCCCTCCACTTT.

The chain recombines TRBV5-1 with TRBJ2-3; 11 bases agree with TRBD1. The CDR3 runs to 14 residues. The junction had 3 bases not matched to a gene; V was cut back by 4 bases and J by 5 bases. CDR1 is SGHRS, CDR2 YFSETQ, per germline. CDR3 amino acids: CASSVGTGGDTQYF. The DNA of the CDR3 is TGCGCCAGCAGCGTTGGGACAGGGGGAGATACGCAGTATTTT.

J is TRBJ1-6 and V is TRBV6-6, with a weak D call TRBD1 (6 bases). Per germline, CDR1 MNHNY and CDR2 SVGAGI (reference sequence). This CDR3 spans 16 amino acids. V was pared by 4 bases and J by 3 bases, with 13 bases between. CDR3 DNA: TGTGCCAGCAGTTCCCAGGGACACAGCTATAATTCACCCCTCCACTTT. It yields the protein CASSSQGHSYNSPLHF.

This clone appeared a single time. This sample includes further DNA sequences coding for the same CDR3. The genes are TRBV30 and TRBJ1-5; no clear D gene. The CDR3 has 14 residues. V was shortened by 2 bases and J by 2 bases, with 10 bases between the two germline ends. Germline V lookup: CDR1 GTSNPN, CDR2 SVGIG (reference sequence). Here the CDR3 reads CAWSSVRGNQPQHF. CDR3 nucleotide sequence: TGTGCCTGGAGTTCAGTAAGAGGCAATCAGCCCCAGCATTTT.

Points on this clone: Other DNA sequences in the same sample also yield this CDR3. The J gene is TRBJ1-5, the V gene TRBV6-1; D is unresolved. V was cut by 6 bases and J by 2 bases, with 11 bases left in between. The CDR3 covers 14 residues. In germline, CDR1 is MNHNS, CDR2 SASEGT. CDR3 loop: CASRPAGGNQPQHF. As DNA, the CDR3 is TGTGCCAGCAGGCCGGCCGGGGGCAATCAGCCCCAGCATTTT.

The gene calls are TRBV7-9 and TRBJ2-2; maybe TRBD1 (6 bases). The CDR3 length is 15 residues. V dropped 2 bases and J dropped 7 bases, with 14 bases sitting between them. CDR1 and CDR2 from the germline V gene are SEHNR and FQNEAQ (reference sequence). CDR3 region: CASSLRSGAGGELFF. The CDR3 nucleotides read TGTGCCAGCAGCTTAAGGTCAGGGGCCGGCGGGGAGCTGTTTTTT.

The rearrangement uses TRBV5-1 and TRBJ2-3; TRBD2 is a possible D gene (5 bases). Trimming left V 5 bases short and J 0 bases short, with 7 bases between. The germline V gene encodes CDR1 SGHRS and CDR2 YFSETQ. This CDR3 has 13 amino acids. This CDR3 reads CASRRTSTDTQYF. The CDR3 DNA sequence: TGCGCCAGCAGACGGACTAGCACAGATACGCAGTATTTT.

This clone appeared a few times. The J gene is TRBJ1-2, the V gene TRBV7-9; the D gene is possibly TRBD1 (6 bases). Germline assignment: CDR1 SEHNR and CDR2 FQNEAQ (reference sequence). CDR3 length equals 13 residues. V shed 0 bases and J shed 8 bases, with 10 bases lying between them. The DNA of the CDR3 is TGTGCCAGCAGCTTAGCTGGGGGCGGCGGCTACACCTTC. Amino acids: CASSLAGGGGYTF.

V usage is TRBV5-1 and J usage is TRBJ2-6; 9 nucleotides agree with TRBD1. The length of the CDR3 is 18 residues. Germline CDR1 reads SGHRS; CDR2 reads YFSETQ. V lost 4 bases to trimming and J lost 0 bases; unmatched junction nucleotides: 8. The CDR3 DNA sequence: TGCGCCAGCAGCACCGGGACAGGGCTAAGCTCTGGGGCCAACGTCCTGACTTTC. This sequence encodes CASSTGTGLSSGANVLTF.

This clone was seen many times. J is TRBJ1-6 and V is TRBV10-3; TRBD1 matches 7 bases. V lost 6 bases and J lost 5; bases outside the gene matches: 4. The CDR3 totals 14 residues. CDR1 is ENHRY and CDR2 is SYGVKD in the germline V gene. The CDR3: CAISPGTDNSPLHF. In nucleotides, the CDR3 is TGTGCCATCAGCCCAGGGACAGATAATTCACCCCTCCACTTT.

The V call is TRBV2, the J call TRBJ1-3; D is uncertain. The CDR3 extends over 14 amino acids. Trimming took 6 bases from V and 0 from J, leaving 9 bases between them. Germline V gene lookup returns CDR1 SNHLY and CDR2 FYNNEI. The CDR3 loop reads CASRPDLSGNTIYF. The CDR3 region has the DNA TGTGCCAGCAGACCGGATCTCTCTGGAAACACCATATATTTT.

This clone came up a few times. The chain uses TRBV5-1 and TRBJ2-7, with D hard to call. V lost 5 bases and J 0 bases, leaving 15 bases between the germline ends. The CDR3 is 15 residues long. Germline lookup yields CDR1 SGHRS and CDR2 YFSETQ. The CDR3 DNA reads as TGCGCCAGCAGTTCCGGGTCCAAGAGCTCCTACGAGCAGTACTTC. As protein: CASSSGSKSSYEQYF.

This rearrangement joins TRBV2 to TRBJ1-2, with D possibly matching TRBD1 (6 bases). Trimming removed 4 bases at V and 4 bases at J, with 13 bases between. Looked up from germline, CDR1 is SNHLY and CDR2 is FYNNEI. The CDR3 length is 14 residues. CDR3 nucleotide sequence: TGTGCCAGCAGTGTGGACAGTCAGTCCTATGGCTACACCTTC. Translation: CASSVDSQSYGYTF.